In this sample, the clone carrying this TCR beta chain turned up a few times. Its matching antigen is unknown. CDR1 MNHNY and CDR2 SVGAGI come from the germline V gene (reference sequence). The V end was cut by 7 bases, the J end by 7 bases, with 13 bases between. This CDR3 has 12 amino acids. The data derive from a study of cytomegalovirus exposure and HLA in healthy donors. Background on the study: From HLA-typed donors, an early data release held roughly 89 million unique TCRs. Whole-study findings and limits: More clonal expansion characterized HLA-associated TCR beta chains than equally common others in a later analysis. Cytomegalovirus-associated TCR beta chains were listed, numbering 164.

Primers included in the PCR were 60 Vbeta and 13 Jbeta primers. Clones were sequenced by immunoSEQ multiplex PCR, and TCRdb holds only the in-frame ones, with some missing. The sample contains around 120,000 clones, 79% of which appear only once. The sequenced sample consisted of PBMCs. The TCR sequence derives from a man aged 18 to 35 in good health and CMV-seronegative. This chain uses TRBV6-6 with TRBJ1-1; a weak D match, TRBD1 (6 bases). The chain's CDR3 is CASNEQGLEAFF. In DNA form, the CDR3 reads TGTGCCAGCAATGAACAGGGCCTTGAAGCTTTCTTT.